One sample yielded the 12 T cell receptor beta chains listed below, sequenced in a study of PD-1 blockade in classical Hodgkin lymphoma. Clones were read by immunoSEQ multiplex PCR, and TCRdb kept only the in-frame ones, dropping some. The data contain some 10,000 clones, 80% to 90% of them singletons. Sample time point: cycle 4 day 1 (C4D1), after less than 7 weeks of nivolumab. Each and every patient relapsed after autologous stem cell transplantation, and patients got differing brentuximab vedotin exposure. Magnetic depletion of non-target cells from thawed PBMCs yielded purified CD8+ T cells. The sample was CD8+ T cells from blood, taken before the fourth cycle of nivolumab. These receptors all stem from a human donor with classical Hodgkin lymphoma. The donor label of this sample is uncertain.

In DNA, the CDR3 is TGTGCCAGCAGACTTTGGGAGGGGGTAACAGAGTCTGGGGCCAACGTCCTGACTTTC. It yields the protein CASRLWEGVTESGANVLTF. The J gene is TRBJ2-6, the V gene TRBV7-9; D is possibly TRBD2 (7 bases). Germline V gene sequence: CDR1 SEHNR, CDR2 FQNEAQ (reference sequence). V lost 6 bases and J lost 1, with 22 bases in between. This CDR3 spans 19 amino acids.

V usage is TRBV6-5 and J usage is TRBJ2-7, with D perhaps matching TRBD2 (6 bases). From germline, CDR1 is MNHEY and CDR2 SVGAGI. This CDR3 comprises 15 residues. V lost 3 bases and J lost 0, with 12 bases in between. The CDR3 is CASSYGPGDSYEQYF. The CDR3 nucleotides are TGTGCCAGCAGTTATGGTCCGGGAGACTCCTACGAGCAGTACTTC.

The gene calls are TRBV5-1 and TRBJ2-1, with 8 bases aligning to TRBD2. The CDR3 extends over 17 amino acids. The ends lost 5 bases at V and 7 bases at J; junction bases unmatched: 17. Germline V lookup: CDR1 SGHRS, CDR2 YFSETQ. The CDR3 sequence: CASSPRGSGTTWNEQFF. The DNA for the CDR3 is TGCGCCAGCAGTCCCCGGGGTAGCGGGACGACCTGGAATGAGCAGTTCTTC.

The rearrangement joins TRBV5-6 to TRBJ2-7, with 12 nucleotides matching TRBD2. This CDR3 is 16 amino acids long. The V and J ends lost 2 bases and 0 bases, in that order; junction bases with no gene match: 3. Germline loops: CDR1 SGHDT, CDR2 YYEEEE. CDR3 sequence (DNA): TGTGCCAGCAGCTTCTCACTAGCGGGAGGCTCCTACGAGCAGTACTTC. This translates into CASSFSLAGGSYEQYF.

The chain joins TRBV27 to TRBJ2-2, with D perhaps TRBD1 (5 bases). The CDR3 consists of 15 residues. Germline values: CDR1 MNHEY, CDR2 SMNVEV (reference sequence). Trimming stripped 6 bases from V and 2 bases from J, with 13 bases between. CDR3 sequence reads: CASRTPTDNTGELFF. CDR3 sequence (DNA): TGTGCCAGCAGAACTCCGACAGATAACACCGGGGAGCTGTTTTTT.

This chain uses TRBV28 with TRBJ2-5; 7 bases fit TRBD2. Germline lookup yields CDR1 MDHEN and CDR2 SYDVKM. With V trimmed by 1 base and J by 1 base, 3 bases remained unmatched. The CDR3 is 15 residues long. Here the CDR3 DNA reads TGTGCCAGCAGTTTATTTCGCGGGAGCCAAGAGACCCAGTACTTC. Translated, it gives CASSLFRGSQETQYF.

The chain combines TRBV6-1 with TRBJ2-7; D not resolved. Germline assignment: CDR1 MNHNS and CDR2 SASEGT. The V and J ends lost 3 bases and 4 bases respectively, with 10 bases between them. This CDR3 is built from 13 residues. CDR3 sequence: CASSEAAQYEQYF. For the CDR3, the DNA is TGTGCCAGCAGTGAGGCAGCCCAGTACGAGCAGTACTTC.

The chain has TRBV7-9 and TRBJ2-1; perhaps TRBD2 as D (5 bases). Germline V lookup: CDR1 SEHNR, CDR2 FQNEAQ (reference sequence). Trimming took off 5 bases at V and 9 bases at J, with 17 bases between the two ends. CDR3 length equals 14 residues. The CDR3 loop reads CASSDAGEGGEQFF. The DNA for the CDR3 is TGTGCCAGCAGCGACGCCGGAGAGGGTGGTGAGCAGTTCTTC.

This chain connects TRBV4-3 to TRBJ2-7; D is possibly TRBD2 (6 bases). V lost 0 bases and J 3 bases, leaving 12 bases between the germline ends. The length of the CDR3 is 15 residues. CDR1 is LGHNA, CDR2 YSLEER, per germline. The CDR3 here is CASSQEARGSYEQYF. Here the CDR3 DNA reads TGCGCCAGCAGCCAAGAAGCCCGGGGGAGCTACGAGCAGTACTTC.

The chain uses TRBV5-6 and TRBJ2-7; D unresolved. The CDR3 is made up of 11 amino acids. The germline V gene has CDR1 SGHDT and CDR2 YYEEEE. V lost 2 bases, J lost 4 bases, and 4 bases lay in between. This chain's CDR3 is CASSLGYEQYF. Here the CDR3 DNA reads TGTGCCAGCAGCTTAGGGTACGAGCAGTACTTC. Looking up the rest from reference TRBV5-6 and TRBJ2-7 gives the full variable domain: DAGVTQSPTHLIKTRGQQVTLRCSPKSGHDTVSWYQQALGQGPQFIFQYYEEEERQRGNFPDRFSGHQFPNYSSELNVNALLLGDSALYLCASSLGYEQYFGPGTRLTVT.

This chain joins TRBV28 and TRBJ2-5; possible D gene TRBD1, 6 bases. The CDR3 contains 14 residues. The germline V gene has CDR1 MDHEN and CDR2 SYDVKM. V was trimmed by 2 bases and J by 5 bases, leaving 12 bases between them. The CDR3 bases are TGTGCCAGCAGTTTACGGACAGATCCGGAGACCCAGTACTTC. Encoded protein: CASSLRTDPETQYF.

This clone was found a few times. The chain uses TRBV7-9 and TRBJ1-5; D may be TRBD1 (6 bases). V lost 5 bases to trimming and J lost 7 bases, with 15 bases between them. The CDR3 length is 14 residues. Germline V gene lookup returns CDR1 SEHNR and CDR2 FQNEAQ (reference sequence). The CDR3 DNA reads TGTGCCAGCAGCCCTGGGGGCCTGGAACAGCCCCAGCATTTT. Amino acids: CASSPGGLEQPQHF.